Listed below are T cell receptor beta chains from one sample, sequenced in a study of shared T cell receptors in the human thymus. Measured with immunoSEQ multiplex PCR; TCRdb has only the in-frame clones, and not every one. The table lists over 350,000 clones, just under 95% of them singletons. Sequences were obtained from thymocytes. These receptors came from a human donor. CDR3s include the opening cysteine and the closing phenylalanine or tryptophan. Fields, in order: D gene, V gene, clone size, J gene, CDR3 DNA, CDR3 protein. The D gene is left open where the match is weak. Only part of the rows carry a size: once, few, many, or a class if the clone is expanded.

d_gene: .
v_gene: TRBV5-1
abundance: .
j_gene: TRBJ2-1
CDR3nt: TGCGCCAGCAGCTGGGGAGCGGGCAGGTTTAATGAGCAGTTCTTC
CDR3aa: CASSWGAGRFNEQFF

d_gene: .
v_gene: TRBV5-5
abundance: .
j_gene: TRBJ1-2
CDR3nt: TGTGCCAGCAGCCCTTCGCGGGGAGAGGGCTACACCTTC
CDR3aa: CASSPSRGEGYTF

d_gene: .
v_gene: TRBV5-1
abundance: once
j_gene: TRBJ2-7
CDR3nt: TGCGCCAGCAGCTTGACCTATAGCTCCTACGAGCAGTACTTC
CDR3aa: CASSLTYSSYEQYF

d_gene: TRBD2
v_gene: TRBV7-2
abundance: .
j_gene: TRBJ2-3
CDR3nt: TGTGCCAGCAGCACGGGACTAGCGGGAGGCCCAGATACGCAGTATTTT
CDR3aa: CASSTGLAGGPDTQYF

d_gene: .
v_gene: TRBV29-1
abundance: .
j_gene: TRBJ1-2
CDR3nt: TGCAGCGATGGGGAGCGGGGAATACGGGGCTACACCTTC
CDR3aa: CSDGERGIRGYTF

d_gene: .
v_gene: TRBV27
abundance: .
j_gene: TRBJ1-2
CDR3nt: TGTGCCAGCAGTTTAGGATCGGGCTATGGCTACACCTTC
CDR3aa: CASSLGSGYGYTF

d_gene: .
v_gene: TRBV19
abundance: .
j_gene: TRBJ1-2
CDR3nt: TGTGCCAGTAGTATCCCAACAGGGCTCGGCTATGGCTACACCTTC
CDR3aa: CASSIPTGLGYGYTF

d_gene: .
v_gene: TRBV27
abundance: .
j_gene: TRBJ2-7
CDR3nt: TGTGCCAGCCGAGGGGCAGGGCCCTTGGACTCCTACGAGCAGTACTTC
CDR3aa: CASRGAGPLDSYEQYF

d_gene: TRBD2
v_gene: TRBV9
abundance: .
j_gene: TRBJ2-3
CDR3nt: TGTGCCAGCAGAGCACTAGCGGCCCCCACAGATACGCAGTATTTT
CDR3aa: CASRALAAPTDTQYF

d_gene: TRBD1
v_gene: TRBV19
abundance: .
j_gene: TRBJ2-7
CDR3nt: TGTGCCAGTAGTGATCCCGGGACAGGGGGCGCGCAGTACTTC
CDR3aa: CASSDPGTGGAQYF

d_gene: .
v_gene: TRBV5-1
abundance: .
j_gene: TRBJ2-4
CDR3nt: TGCGCCAGCCGCCCGGAAATGTATGTTAACATTCAGTACTTC
CDR3aa: CASRPEMYVNIQYF

d_gene: TRBD2
v_gene: TRBV9
abundance: once
j_gene: TRBJ2-1
CDR3nt: TGTGCCAGCAGCGTGACTGGACTAGCGGGAAGCTTAGGTGAGCAGTTCTTC
CDR3aa: CASSVTGLAGSLGEQFF

d_gene: .
v_gene: TRBV5-4
abundance: .
j_gene: TRBJ1-1
CDR3nt: TGTGCCAGCAGTTTTTCGCCGGTGGGGACTGAAGCTTTCTTT
CDR3aa: CASSFSPVGTEAFF

d_gene: TRBD1
v_gene: TRBV7-2
abundance: once
j_gene: TRBJ1-1
CDR3nt: TGTGCCAGCAGCCCAACACCAGGGGGGAGTTGGACTGAAGCTTTCTTT
CDR3aa: CASSPTPGGSWTEAFF

d_gene: .
v_gene: TRBV7-3
abundance: .
j_gene: TRBJ2-1
CDR3nt: TGTGCCAGCAGCTTGCTGGGACTCTCCTACAATGAGCAGTTCTTC
CDR3aa: CASSLLGLSYNEQFF

d_gene: .
v_gene: TRBV11-2
abundance: .
j_gene: TRBJ1-3
CDR3nt: TGTGCCAGCAGCTTTGACAGGACCAGCTCTGGAAACACCATATATTTT
CDR3aa: CASSFDRTSSGNTIYF

d_gene: TRBD2
v_gene: TRBV5-1
abundance: .
j_gene: TRBJ2-7
CDR3nt: TGCGCCAGCCCTTTGCGGGGGAAATCTTACGAGCAGTACTTC
CDR3aa: CASPLRGKSYEQYF

d_gene: TRBD1
v_gene: TRBV29-1
abundance: .
j_gene: TRBJ2-7
CDR3nt: TGCAGCGTTGGGGTCTGGACAGGGGCCCTCTACGAGCAGTACTTC
CDR3aa: CSVGVWTGALYEQYF

d_gene: .
v_gene: TRBV6-5
abundance: .
j_gene: TRBJ2-7
CDR3nt: TGTGCCAGCAGTTACTCGATGAACAGTTTCTCCTACGAGCAGTACTTC
CDR3aa: CASSYSMNSFSYEQYF

d_gene: TRBD2
v_gene: TRBV7-9
abundance: .
j_gene: TRBJ2-7
CDR3nt: TGTGCCAGCAGCTTATACCTAGCGGGACTGGGGGACGAGCAGTACTTC
CDR3aa: CASSLYLAGLGDEQYF

d_gene: .
v_gene: TRBV28
abundance: .
j_gene: TRBJ2-5
CDR3nt: TGTGCCAGCAGTTTATGCCGCCGAAGAGGAGAGACCCAGTACTTC
CDR3aa: CASSLCRRRGETQYF

d_gene: .
v_gene: TRBV6-5
abundance: .
j_gene: TRBJ2-7
CDR3nt: TGTGCCAGCAGTTACGGTGAGAGGGGGGGCTACGAGCAGTACTTC
CDR3aa: CASSYGERGGYEQYF

d_gene: .
v_gene: TRBV11-2
abundance: .
j_gene: TRBJ2-3
CDR3nt: TGTGCCAGCAGCCCCGTGCGCGGGCGAGGGACAGATACGCAGTATTTT
CDR3aa: CASSPVRGRGTDTQYF